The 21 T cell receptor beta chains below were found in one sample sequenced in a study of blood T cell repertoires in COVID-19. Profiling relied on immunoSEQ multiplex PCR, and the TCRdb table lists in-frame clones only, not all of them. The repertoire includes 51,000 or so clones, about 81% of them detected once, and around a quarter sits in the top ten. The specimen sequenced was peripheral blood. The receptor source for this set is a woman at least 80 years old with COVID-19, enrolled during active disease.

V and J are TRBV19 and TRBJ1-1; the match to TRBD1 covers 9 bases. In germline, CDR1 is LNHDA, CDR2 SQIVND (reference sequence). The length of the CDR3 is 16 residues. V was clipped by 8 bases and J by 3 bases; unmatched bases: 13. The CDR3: CASALGTGGWDTEAFF. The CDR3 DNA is TGTGCCAGTGCATTAGGAACAGGGGGCTGGGACACTGAAGCTTTCTTT.

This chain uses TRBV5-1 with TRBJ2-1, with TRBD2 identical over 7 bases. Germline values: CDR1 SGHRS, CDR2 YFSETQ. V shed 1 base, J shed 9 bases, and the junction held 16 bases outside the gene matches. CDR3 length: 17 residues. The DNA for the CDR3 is TGCGCCAGCAGCTTGATTGCGGGAGCTGGGAGTCACGGTGAGCAGTTCTTC. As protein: CASSLIAGAGSHGEQFF.

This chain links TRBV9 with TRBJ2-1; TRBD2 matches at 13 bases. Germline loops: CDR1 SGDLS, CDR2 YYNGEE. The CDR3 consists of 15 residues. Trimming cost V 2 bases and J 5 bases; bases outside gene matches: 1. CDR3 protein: CASSVGLAGDNEQFF. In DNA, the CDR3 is TGTGCCAGCAGCGTCGGACTAGCGGGAGACAATGAGCAGTTCTTC.

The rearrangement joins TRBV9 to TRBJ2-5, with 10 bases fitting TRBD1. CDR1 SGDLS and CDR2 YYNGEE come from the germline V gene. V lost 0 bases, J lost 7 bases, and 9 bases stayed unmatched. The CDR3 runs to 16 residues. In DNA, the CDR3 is TGTGCCAGCAGCGTAGAGGGGACAGGGGACGGTTGGACCCAGTACTTC. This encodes CASSVEGTGDGWTQYF. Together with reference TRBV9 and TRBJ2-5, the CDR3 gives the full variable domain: DSGVTQTPKHLITATGQRVTLRCSPRSGDLSVYWYQQSLDQGLQFLIQYYNGEERAKGNILERFSAQQFPDLHSELNLSSLELGDSALYFCASSVEGTGDGWTQYFGPGTRLLVL.

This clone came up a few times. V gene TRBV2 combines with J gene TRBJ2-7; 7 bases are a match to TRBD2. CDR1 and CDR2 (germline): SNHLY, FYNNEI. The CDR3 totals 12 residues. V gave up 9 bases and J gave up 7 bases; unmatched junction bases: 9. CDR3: CASCHGLGEQYF. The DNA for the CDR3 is TGTGCCAGTTGTCATGGACTAGGGGAGCAGTACTTC.

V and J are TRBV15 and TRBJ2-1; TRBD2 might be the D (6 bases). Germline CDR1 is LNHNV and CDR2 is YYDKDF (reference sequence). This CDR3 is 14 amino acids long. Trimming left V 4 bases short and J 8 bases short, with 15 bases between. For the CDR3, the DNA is TGTGCCACCAGCACACGTGGCAGGGAGGATGAGCAGTTCTTC. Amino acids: CATSTRGREDEQFF. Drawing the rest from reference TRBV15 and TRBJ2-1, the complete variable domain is DAMVIQNPRYQVTQFGKPVTLSCSQTLNHNVMYWYQQKSSQAPKLLFHYYDKDFNNEADTPDNFQSRRPNTSFCFLDIRSPGLGDTAMYLCATSTRGREDEQFFGPGTRLTVL.

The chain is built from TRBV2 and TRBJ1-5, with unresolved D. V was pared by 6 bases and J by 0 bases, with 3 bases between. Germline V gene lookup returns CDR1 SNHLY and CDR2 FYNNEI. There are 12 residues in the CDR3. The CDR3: CASRYSNQPQHF. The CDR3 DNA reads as TGTGCCAGCAGGTATAGCAATCAGCCCCAGCATTTT.

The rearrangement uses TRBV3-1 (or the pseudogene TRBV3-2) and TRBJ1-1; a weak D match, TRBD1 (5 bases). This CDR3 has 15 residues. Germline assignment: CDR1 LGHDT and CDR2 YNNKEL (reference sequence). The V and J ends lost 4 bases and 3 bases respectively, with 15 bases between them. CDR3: CASSPHRTGDTEAFF. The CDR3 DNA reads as TGTGCCAGCAGCCCACACAGGACGGGGGACACTGAAGCTTTCTTT.

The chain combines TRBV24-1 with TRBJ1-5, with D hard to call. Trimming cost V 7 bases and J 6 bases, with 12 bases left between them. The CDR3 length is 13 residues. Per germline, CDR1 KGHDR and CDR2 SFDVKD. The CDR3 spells CATSKGGTQPQHF. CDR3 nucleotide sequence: TGTGCCACCAGCAAAGGAGGTACTCAGCCCCAGCATTTT.

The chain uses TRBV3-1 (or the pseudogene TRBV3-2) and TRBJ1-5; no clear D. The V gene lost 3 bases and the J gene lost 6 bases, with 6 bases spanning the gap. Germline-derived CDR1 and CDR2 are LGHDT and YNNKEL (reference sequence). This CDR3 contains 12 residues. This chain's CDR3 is CASSHGGQPQHF. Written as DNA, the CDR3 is TGTGCCAGCAGCCATGGCGGTCAGCCCCAGCATTTT.

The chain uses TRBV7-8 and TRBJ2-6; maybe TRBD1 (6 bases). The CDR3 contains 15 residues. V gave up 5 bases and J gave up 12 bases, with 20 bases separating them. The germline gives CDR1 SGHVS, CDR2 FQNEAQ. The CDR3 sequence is CASSVRGLGGSVLTF. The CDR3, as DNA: TGTGCCAGCAGCGTGAGGGGGTTGGGTGGGAGCGTCCTGACTTTC.

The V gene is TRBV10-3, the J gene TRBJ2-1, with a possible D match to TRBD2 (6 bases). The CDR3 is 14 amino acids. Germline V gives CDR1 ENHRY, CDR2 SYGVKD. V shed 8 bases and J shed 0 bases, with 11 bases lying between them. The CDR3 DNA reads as TGTGCCATCCGGGAGTCGAGCTCCTACAATGAGCAGTTCTTC. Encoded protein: CAIRESSSYNEQFF.

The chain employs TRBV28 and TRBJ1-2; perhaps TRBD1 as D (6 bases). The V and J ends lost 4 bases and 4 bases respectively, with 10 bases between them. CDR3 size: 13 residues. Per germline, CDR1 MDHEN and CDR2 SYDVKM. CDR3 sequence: CASSSGQSYGYTF. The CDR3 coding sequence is TGTGCCAGCAGTTCCGGACAGAGCTATGGCTACACCTTC.

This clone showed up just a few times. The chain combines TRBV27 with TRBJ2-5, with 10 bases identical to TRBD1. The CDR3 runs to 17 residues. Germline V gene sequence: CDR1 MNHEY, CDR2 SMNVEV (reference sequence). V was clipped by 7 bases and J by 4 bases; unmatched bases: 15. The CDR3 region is CASKRDRGQTSRETQYF. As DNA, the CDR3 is TGTGCCAGCAAGCGGGACAGGGGCCAGACGAGCCGAGAGACCCAGTACTTC.

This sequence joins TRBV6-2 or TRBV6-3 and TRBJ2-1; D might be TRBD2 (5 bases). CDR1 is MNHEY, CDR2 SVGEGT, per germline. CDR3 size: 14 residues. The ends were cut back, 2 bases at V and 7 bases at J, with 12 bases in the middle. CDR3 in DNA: TGTGCCAGCAGTTACCCGCGTAGCGTTAATGAGCAGTTCTTC. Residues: CASSYPRSVNEQFF.

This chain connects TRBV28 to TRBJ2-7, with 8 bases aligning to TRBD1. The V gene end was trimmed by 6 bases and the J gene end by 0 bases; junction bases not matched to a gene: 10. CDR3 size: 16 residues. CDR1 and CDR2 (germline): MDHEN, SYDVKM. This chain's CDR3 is CASSPSGTGNSYEQYF. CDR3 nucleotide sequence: TGTGCCAGCAGCCCGTCTGGGACAGGTAACTCCTACGAGCAGTACTTC. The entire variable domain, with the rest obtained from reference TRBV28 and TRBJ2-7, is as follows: DVKVTQSSRYLVKRTGEKVFLECVQDMDHENMFWYRQDPGLGLRLIYFSYDVKMKEKGDIPEGYSVSREKKERFSLILESASTNQTSMYLCASSPSGTGNSYEQYFGPGTRLTVT.

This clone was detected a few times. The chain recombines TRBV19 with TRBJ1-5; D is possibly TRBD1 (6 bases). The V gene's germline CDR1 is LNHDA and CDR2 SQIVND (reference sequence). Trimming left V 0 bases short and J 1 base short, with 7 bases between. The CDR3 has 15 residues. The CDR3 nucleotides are TGTGCCAGTAGTATAGATCAGGGGAGCAATCAGCCCCAGCATTTT. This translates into CASSIDQGSNQPQHF.

DNA of the CDR3: TGTGCCACCTTATCCGCCGGGACAGGTACCTACGAGCAGTACTTC. Its protein product is CATLSAGTGTYEQYF. This chain joins TRBV28 and TRBJ2-7, with 8 positions matching TRBD1. Per germline, CDR1 MDHEN and CDR2 SYDVKM. The J segment lost 2 bases and the V segment lost 10 bases, leaving 13 bases of the junction unmatched. CDR3 length: 15 residues.

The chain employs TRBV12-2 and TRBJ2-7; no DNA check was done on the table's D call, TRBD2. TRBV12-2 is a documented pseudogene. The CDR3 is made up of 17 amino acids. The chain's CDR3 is CASRLALTSGCSYEQYF. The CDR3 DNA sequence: TGTGCAAGTCGCTTAGCGCTTACTAGCGGATGCTCCTACGAGCAGTACTTC.

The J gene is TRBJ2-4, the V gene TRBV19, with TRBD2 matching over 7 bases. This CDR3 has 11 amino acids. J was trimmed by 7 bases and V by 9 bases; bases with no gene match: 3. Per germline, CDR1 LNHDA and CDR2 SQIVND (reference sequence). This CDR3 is CASGRGNIQYF. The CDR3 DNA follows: TGTGCCAGCGGGCGGGGGAACATTCAGTACTTC.

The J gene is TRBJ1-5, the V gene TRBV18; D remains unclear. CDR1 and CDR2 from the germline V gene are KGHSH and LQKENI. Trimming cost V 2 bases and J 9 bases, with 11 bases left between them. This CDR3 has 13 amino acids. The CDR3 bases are TGTGCCAGCTCACCAGAGGGAGCGCGGCCCCAGCATTTT. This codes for CASSPEGARPQHF.